This TCR beta chain was documented in a study of blood T cell repertoires in COVID-19. Across the study: Samples representing acute and convalescent COVID-19 were sourced from the United States, Italy and Spain. PBMCs, B-cell-depleted T cells, or T cells were the source of the cDNA or gDNA that made up the material.

Authors' processing steps: Reference gene primer amplification yielded estimated nucleated cell counts. The table came from immunoSEQ multiplex PCR; TCRdb's copy has only in-frame clones and leaves some out. V, J and clone size are those of that table, while D and trimming were read from the DNA. The sample shows a few hundred thousand clones, approximately 91% of them seen only once. The CDR3 length is 13 residues. The germline CDR1 and CDR2 sequences are SNHLY and FYNNEI. V dropped 5 bases and J dropped 9 bases, with 16 bases sitting between them. The chain combines TRBV2 with TRBJ1-1, with D perhaps matching TRBD1 (6 bases). The specimen sequenced was peripheral blood. The clonotype originates from a woman aged 30 to 39 with acute or convalescent COVID-19. CDR3 loop: CASSPRGGVQAFF. CDR3 nucleotide sequence: TGTGCCAGCAGTCCTAGAGGGGGGGTTCAAGCTTTCTTT.